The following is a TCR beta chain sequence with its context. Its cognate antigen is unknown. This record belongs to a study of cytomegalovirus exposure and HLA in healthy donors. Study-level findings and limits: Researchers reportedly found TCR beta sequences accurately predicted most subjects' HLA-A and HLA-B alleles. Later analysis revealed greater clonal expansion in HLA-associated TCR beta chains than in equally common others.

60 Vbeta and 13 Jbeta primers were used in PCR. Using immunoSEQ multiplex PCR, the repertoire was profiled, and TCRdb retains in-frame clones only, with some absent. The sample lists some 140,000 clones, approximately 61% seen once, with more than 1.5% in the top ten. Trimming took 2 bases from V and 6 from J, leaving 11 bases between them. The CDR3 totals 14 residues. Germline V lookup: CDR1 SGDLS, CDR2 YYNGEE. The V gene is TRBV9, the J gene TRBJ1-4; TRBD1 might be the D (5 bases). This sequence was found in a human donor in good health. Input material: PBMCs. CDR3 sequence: CASSVGGSYEKLFF. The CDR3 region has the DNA TGTGCCAGCAGCGTGGGGGGGAGTTATGAAAAACTGTTTTTT.